The T cell receptor (beta chain) under discussion was sequenced for a study of T cell responses to AZD1222 COVID-19 vaccine. This table comes from immunoSEQ multiplex PCR, and its TCRdb copy is limited to in-frame clones, with some not included. The sample contains about 97,000 clones, over 75% of which appear only once. Germline V gene sequence: CDR1 SGHRS, CDR2 YFSETQ. CDR3 size: 13 residues. V was pared by 1 base and J by 3 bases, with 6 bases between. Broader study findings: Possibly, clonal diversity was underestimated; donors were largely white British and included more females. Compared with day 0, the breadth and depth of the Spike-specific TCR repertoire rose significantly after two doses of AZD1222.

About this clone itself: Its antigen remains unknown.

This receptor was obtained from an adult in good health. V gene TRBV5-1 combines with J gene TRBJ2-3; D tentatively reads TRBD1 or TRBD2 (5 bases each). The sequencing used peripheral blood, collected on day 0 of AZD1222 vaccination. The CDR3 DNA reads as TGCGCCAGCAGCTTGTGGGGGACAGATACGCAGTATTTT. Protein sequence: CASSLWGTDTQYF.